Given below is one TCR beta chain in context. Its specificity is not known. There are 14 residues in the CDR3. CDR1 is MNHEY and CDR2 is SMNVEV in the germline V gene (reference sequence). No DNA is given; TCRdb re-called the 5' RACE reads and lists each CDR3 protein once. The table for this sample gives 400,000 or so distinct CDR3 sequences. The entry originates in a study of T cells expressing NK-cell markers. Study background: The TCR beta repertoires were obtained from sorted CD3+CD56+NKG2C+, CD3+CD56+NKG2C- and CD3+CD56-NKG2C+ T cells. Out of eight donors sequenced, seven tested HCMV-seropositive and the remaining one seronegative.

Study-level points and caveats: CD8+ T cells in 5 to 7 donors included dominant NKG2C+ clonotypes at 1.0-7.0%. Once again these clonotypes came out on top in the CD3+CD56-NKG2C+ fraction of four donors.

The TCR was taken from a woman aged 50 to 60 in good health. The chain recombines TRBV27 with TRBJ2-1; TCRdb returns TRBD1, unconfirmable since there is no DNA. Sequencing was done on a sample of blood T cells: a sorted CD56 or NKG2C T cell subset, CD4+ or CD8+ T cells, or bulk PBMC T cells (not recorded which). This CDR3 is CASRRDSSYNEQFF.